These 32 T cell receptor beta chains were all obtained from the same sample, sequenced in a study of T cells after yellow fever vaccination. In TCRdb, the 5' RACE reads were re-called with MiXCR into one record per CDR3 protein. The sample records around 330,000 distinct CDR3 sequences, around 3.6% being singletons. The starting material was PBMCs, obtained on the day of the yellow fever booster vaccination. These receptors were obtained from a man younger than 30 who received the YFV17D yellow fever vaccine.

This clonotype was found many times. The chain combines TRBV27 with TRBJ2-1; D tentatively fits TRBD1 or TRBD2 (6 bases each). V lost 4 bases to trimming and J lost 0 bases, with 10 bases between them. Germline loops: CDR1 MNHEY, CDR2 SMNVEV (reference sequence). The CDR3 totals 15 residues. CDR3 loop: CASSWGAPSYNEQFF. CDR3 sequence (DNA): TGTGCCAGCAGTTGGGGGGCCCCCTCCTACAATGAGCAGTTCTTC.

The chain is built from TRBV27 and TRBJ2-2; D is possibly TRBD1 (5 bases). This CDR3 region has 14 residues. V was pared by 5 bases and J by 5 bases, with 12 bases between. Germline V gives CDR1 MNHEY, CDR2 SMNVEV (reference sequence). DNA for the CDR3: TGTGCCAGCAGTCCTATTAAGGGGACCGGGGAGCTGTTTTTT. Translating it yields CASSPIKGTGELFF.

This clonotype was recorded at least ten times. This chain links TRBV7-8 with TRBJ2-6; D is perhaps TRBD1 (6 bases). V was cut by 1 base and J by 2 bases, with 15 bases left in between. CDR3 size: 18 residues. Germline lookup yields CDR1 SGHVS and CDR2 FQNEAQ. CDR3 nucleotides: TGTGCCAGCAGCTTAGGCAGGGGCAAGAAAGCTGGGGCCAACGTCCTGACTTTC. Its translation: CASSLGRGKKAGANVLTF. The full variable domain, its missing parts supplied by reference TRBV7-8 and TRBJ2-6, is GAGVSQSPRYKVAKRGQDVALRCDPISGHVSLFWYQQALGQGPEFLTYFQNEAQLDKSGLPSDRFFAERPEGSVSTLKIQRTQQEDSAVYLCASSLGRGKKAGANVLTFGAGSRLTVL.

In its sample, this clonotype was seen many times. V gene TRBV21-1 combines with J gene TRBJ2-7; the table's D call of TRBD1 was not tested on the DNA. TRBV21-1 is recorded as a pseudogene. The CDR3 loop spans 13 amino acids. For the CDR3, the DNA is TGTGCCAGCACCCGTGACAAGTACTACGAGCAGTACGTC. Its translation: CASTRDKYYEQYV.

V usage is TRBV12-3 or TRBV12-4 and J usage is TRBJ2-1, with TRBD2 matching 12 bases. The ends lost 6 bases at V and 0 bases at J; junction bases unmatched: 6. This CDR3 has 17 residues. The CDR3 loop is CASSPLAGGLSYNEQFF. In nucleotides, the CDR3 is TGTGCCAGCAGCCCGCTAGCGGGGGGGCTCTCCTACAATGAGCAGTTCTTC.

The chain uses TRBV4-3 and TRBJ2-1; 9 bases map to TRBD2. Germline V gene sequence: CDR1 LGHNA, CDR2 YSLEER. The junction had 10 bases not matched to a gene; V was cut back by 2 bases and J by 8 bases. This CDR3 contains 16 residues. Here the CDR3 DNA reads TGCGCCAGCAGCCAAATCGTGCAGCGGGGGGATGATGAGCAGTTCTTC. This gives the protein CASSQIVQRGDDEQFF.

In this sample, this clonotype turned up many times. V usage is TRBV5-8 and J usage is TRBJ2-7; D is ambiguous. The germline gives CDR1 SGHTS, CDR2 YDEGEE. With 1 base removed from V and 2 bases from J, the gap between germline ends came to 13 bases. The CDR3 totals 15 residues. The DNA of the CDR3 is TGTGCCAGCAGCTTGTTGGACCTTTTCCCCTACGAGCAGTACGTC. It translates to CASSLLDLFPYEQYV.

In its sample, this clonotype was seen many times. The chain recombines TRBV19 with TRBJ2-1; 7 bases match TRBD1. This CDR3 is 12 amino acids long. The germline V gene has CDR1 LNHDA and CDR2 SQIVND (reference sequence). V gave up 5 bases and J gave up 16 bases; unmatched junction bases: 11. The CDR3 spells CASSLNRGAVFF. CDR3 nucleotide sequence: TGTGCCAGTAGTCTAAACAGGGGCGCCGTCTTCTTC. The complete variable domain, with remaining parts taken from reference TRBV19 and TRBJ2-1, reads DGGITQSPKYLFRKEGQNVTLSCEQNLNHDAMYWYRQDPGQGLRLIYYSQIVNDFQKGDIAEGYSVSREKKESFPLTVTSAQKNPTAFYLCASSLNRGAVFFGPGTRLTVL.

This sequence joins TRBV6-5 and TRBJ2-3, with a possible D match to TRBD1 (5 bases). V was trimmed by 6 bases and J by 5 bases, leaving 12 bases between them. Germline values: CDR1 MNHEY, CDR2 SVGAGI. The CDR3 spans 13 residues. The CDR3 loop reads CASRTTGKDTQYF. CDR3 sequence (DNA): TGTGCCAGCAGGACAACAGGAAAAGATACGCAGTATTTT.

This clonotype was seen ten or more times. CDR3 in DNA: TGTGCCAGCAGCTCAGATACCGGGGAGCTGTTTTTT. Protein product: CASSSDTGELFF. The rearrangement joins TRBV7-8 to TRBJ2-2, with D uncertain. This CDR3 is built from 12 residues. Germline V gene data show CDR1 as SGHVS and CDR2 as FQNEAQ. V was shortened by 4 bases and J by 5 bases, with 5 bases between the two germline ends.

About this clonotype: The missing conserved phenylalanine or tryptophan at the end of this CDR3 makes a read error likely. The chain couples TRBV5-1 to TRBJ1-1; D might be TRBD1 (5 bases). The CDR3 is 13 residues long. Trimming took off 4 bases at V and 3 bases at J, with 10 bases between the two ends. CDR1 SGHRS and CDR2 YFSETQ come from the germline V gene. The CDR3 DNA is TGCGCCAGCAGCCGGGGCCAGGACACTGAAGCTTTCATT. It yields the protein CASSRGQDTEAFI.

Note on this clonotype: A much larger clone lies a single base off, so this may be a read error. CDR3 amino acids: CASTRNRGAGYTF. In nucleotides, the CDR3 is TGCGCCAGCACCAGAAACAGGGGGGCAGGATACACCTTC. The chain is built from TRBV5-1 and TRBJ1-2; TRBD1 matches at 8 bases. The CDR3 is made up of 13 amino acids. CDR1 and CDR2 from the germline V gene are SGHRS and YFSETQ. V shed 6 bases, J shed 11 bases, and the junction held 12 bases outside the gene matches.

This clonotype has just a few counts. The chain links TRBV5-5 to TRBJ2-7; TRBD1 aligns across 7 bases. With V trimmed by 4 bases and J by 5 bases, 12 bases remained unmatched. This CDR3 has 15 amino acids. Germline values: CDR1 SGHKS, CDR2 YYEKEE (reference sequence). The CDR3 sequence: CASSGQTGKKNEQYF. As DNA, the CDR3 is TGTGCCAGCAGCGGGCAGACAGGGAAGAAAAACGAGCAGTACTTC.

The chain is built from TRBV12-3 or TRBV12-4 and TRBJ1-2; no clear D. V was cut by 6 bases and J by 8 bases, with 13 bases left in between. The CDR3 is 12 amino acids. The CDR3 sequence is CASSSEVGGYTF. The CDR3 DNA reads as TGTGCCAGCAGCTCAGAAGTGGGGGGCTACACCTTC.

This clonotype came up many times. This sequence joins TRBV6-5 and TRBJ2-3; no clear D gene. This CDR3 has 15 residues. The V gene lost 0 bases and the J gene lost 0 bases, with 7 bases spanning the gap. Germline CDR1 MNHEY, CDR2 SVGAGI. CDR3 amino acids: CASSYSGTSTDTQYF. The CDR3 bases are TGTGCCAGCAGTTACTCGGGTACTAGCACAGATACGCAGTATTTT.

There are many counts of this clonotype. This chain's CDR3 is CASSSDTYGYTF. The CDR3 region has the DNA TGTGCCAGCAGCTCCGACACCTATGGCTACACCTTC. The chain recombines TRBV6-2 or TRBV6-3 with TRBJ1-2; no clear D. Germline lookup yields CDR1 MNHEY and CDR2 SVGEGT. The CDR3 is made up of 12 amino acids. V shed 6 bases and J shed 4 bases, with 9 bases lying between them.

This clonotype was observed many times. This chain joins TRBV7-9 and TRBJ2-3; D is uncertain. Looked up from germline, CDR1 is SEHNR and CDR2 is FQNEAQ (reference sequence). V lost 1 base to trimming and J lost 2 bases, with 10 bases between them. The CDR3 contains 15 residues. The CDR3 DNA follows: TGTGCCAGCAGCTTAGAGTACAGAGTCACAGATACGCAGTATTTT. This translates into CASSLEYRVTDTQYF.

There are a few counts of this clonotype. The V and J genes are TRBV29-1 and TRBJ1-1, with 8 bases fitting TRBD1. Trimming at V came to 5 bases and at J to 1 base, leaving 3 bases not matched to a gene. The CDR3 covers 13 residues. In germline, CDR1 is SQVTM, CDR2 ANQGSEA. DNA for the CDR3: TGCAGCGTTACGGGACAGGAGAACACTGAAGCTTTCTTT. Its protein product is CSVTGQENTEAFF.

This chain connects TRBV7-8 to TRBJ1-4; 8 positions match TRBD1. The junction had 7 bases not matched to a gene; V was cut back by 5 bases and J by 5 bases. The CDR3 loop spans 15 amino acids. Germline CDR1 is SGHVS and CDR2 is FQNEAQ. This chain's CDR3 is CASSTSGGSNEKLFF. The CDR3 region has the DNA TGTGCCAGCAGCACCTCAGGGGGCTCGAATGAAAAACTGTTTTTT. Complete variable domain (other parts from reference TRBV7-8 and TRBJ1-4): GAGVSQSPRYKVAKRGQDVALRCDPISGHVSLFWYQQALGQGPEFLTYFQNEAQLDKSGLPSDRFFAERPEGSVSTLKIQRTQQEDSAVYLCASSTSGGSNEKLFFGSGTQLSVL.

This sequence joins TRBV4-2 and TRBJ1-3; D unresolved. V lost 5 bases to trimming and J lost 4 bases, with 9 bases between them. The CDR3 runs 13 residues. Germline lookup yields CDR1 LGHNA and CDR2 YNFKEQ. The CDR3 sequence: CASSENSGNTIYF. In nucleotides, the CDR3 is TGTGCCAGCAGCGAAAACTCAGGAAACACCATATATTTT.

This clonotype was observed many times. V is TRBV7-2 and J is TRBJ1-1, with D uncertain. The V end lost 4 bases, the J end lost 5 bases, and 14 bases lay between the germline ends. Germline CDR1 reads SGHTA; CDR2 reads FQGNSA. The CDR3 consists of 14 residues. This chain's CDR3 is CASSSIDAGTEAFF. CDR3 DNA sequence: TGTGCCAGCAGCTCGATTGATGCCGGAACTGAAGCTTTCTTT.

This clonotype has more than one count but fewer than ten. The chain employs TRBV6-6 and TRBJ1-1; D call uncertain. The CDR3 consists of 14 residues. Germline-derived CDR1 and CDR2 are MNHNY and SVGAGI (reference sequence). V lost 0 bases and J lost 5, with 10 bases in between. CDR3 loop: CASSYSLGKTEAFF. Here the CDR3 DNA reads TGTGCCAGCAGTTACTCGTTGGGAAAGACTGAAGCTTTCTTT.

This clonotype was seen many times. At one end, the junction sequence differs from germline, possibly due to a read error. The chain uses TRBV2 and TRBJ2-4; TRBD2 agrees at 10 bases. Germline CDR1 and CDR2: SNHLY and FYNNEI. This CDR3 spans 15 amino acids. CDR3: CASSTGTSVYSIPYF. CDR3 in DNA: TGTGCCAGCAGTACCGGGACTAGCGTATACTCCATTCCGTACTTC.

This clonotype has ten or more counts. CDR3 nucleotide sequence: TGTGCCAGCAGCACATCAGGGGGGGAAAGCACAGATACGCAGTATTTT. Translated: CASSTSGGESTDTQYF. The chain carries TRBV7-8 and TRBJ2-3; tentatively, D is TRBD1 or TRBD2 (7 bases each). Trimming removed 5 bases at V and 0 bases at J, with 15 bases between. This CDR3 comprises 16 residues. The V gene's germline CDR1 is SGHVS and CDR2 FQNEAQ.

This clonotype was detected ten times or more. J is TRBJ2-5 and V is TRBV10-3; 8 bases line up with TRBD1. J was trimmed by 3 bases and V by 6 bases; bases with no gene match: 3. Germline CDR1 reads ENHRY; CDR2 reads SYGVKD. CDR3 size: 13 residues. Here the CDR3 reads CAIRETGEETQYF. CDR3 nucleotides: TGTGCCATCAGGGAGACAGGGGAAGAGACCCAGTACTTC.

This clonotype was seen a few times. The chain is built from TRBV2 and TRBJ1-2; 9 nucleotides match TRBD1. This CDR3 comprises 14 residues. Germline V gene sequence: CDR1 SNHLY, CDR2 FYNNEI. With 5 bases clipped from V and 8 bases from J, the junction kept 9 bases outside the gene matches. The CDR3: CASSPQGTGSGYTF. The CDR3 bases are TGTGCCAGCAGTCCTCAGGGGACAGGGTCAGGCTACACCTTC.

The chain links TRBV7-9 to TRBJ2-7; maybe TRBD1 (6 bases). CDR3 length: 15 residues. Germline V gene data show CDR1 as SEHNR and CDR2 as FQNEAQ (reference sequence). V lost 7 bases, J lost 2 bases, and 18 bases lay in between. CDR3 residues: CASTPLTQGPYEQYF. CDR3 nucleotides: TGTGCCAGCACCCCACTTACACAGGGCCCCTACGAGCAGTACTTC.

This sequence joins TRBV7-9 and TRBJ2-1, with D unclear. The length of the CDR3 is 13 residues. V was trimmed by 7 bases and J by 5 bases, leaving 12 bases between them. The germline V gene has CDR1 SEHNR and CDR2 FQNEAQ (reference sequence). This CDR3 is CASTPRSDNEQFF. CDR3 DNA sequence: TGTGCCAGCACCCCGCGGTCTGACAATGAGCAGTTCTTC.

This clonotype was counted between two and nine times. The genes are TRBV6-5 and TRBJ2-1, with a tentative D call TRBD2 (6 bases). Trimming cost V 0 bases and J 3 bases, with 12 bases left between them. The CDR3 is 16 amino acids. The germline gives CDR1 MNHEY, CDR2 SVGAGI. In nucleotides, the CDR3 is TGTGCCAGCAGTTACTCCACTAGCCGCATCTACAATGAGCAGTTCTTC. This encodes CASSYSTSRIYNEQFF.

This clonotype was found many times. CDR3: CASSSGWFSQETQYF. The DNA of the CDR3 is TGTGCCAGCAGCTCCGGTTGGTTCAGCCAAGAGACCCAGTACTTC. The genes are TRBV7-9 and TRBJ2-5; D remains unclear. The CDR3 is 15 amino acids. The germline V gene encodes CDR1 SEHNR and CDR2 FQNEAQ (reference sequence). Trimming took off 4 bases at V and 1 base at J, with 13 bases between the two ends.

This clonotype has only a few counts. The chain has TRBV5-4 and TRBJ2-3; TRBD2 agrees at 8 bases. There are 15 residues in the CDR3. V lost 4 bases to trimming and J lost 2 bases; unmatched junction nucleotides: 6. CDR1 is SGHNT and CDR2 is YYREEE in the germline V gene (reference sequence). The chain's CDR3 is CASSRELAATDTQYF. The CDR3 nucleotides are TGTGCCAGCAGCCGGGAACTAGCGGCCACAGATACGCAGTATTTT.

A few counts support this clonotype. The chain uses TRBV6-4 and TRBJ2-7, with D perhaps matching TRBD1 (6 bases). Trimming took 7 bases from V and 1 from J, leaving 17 bases between them. Germline V lookup: CDR1 MRHNA, CDR2 SNTAGT. CDR3 size: 15 residues. DNA of the CDR3: TGTGCCAGCAAGGTGGCGGACAGAGGTTCCTACGAGCAGTACTTC. Translating it yields CASKVADRGSYEQYF.